The rows below give T cell receptor beta chains drawn from one sample of a study of blood T cell repertoires in COVID-19. Produced via immunoSEQ multiplex PCR; TCRdb's table is partial and in-frame only. This sample has fewer than 350,000 clones; approximately 86% occur once, and the top ten carry around 12%. The sequenced material came from peripheral blood. These receptors were collected from a woman in her seventies with COVID-19, enrolled during active disease. The CDR3 runs from the conserved cysteine through the conserved F or W. Each record gives: CDR3 protein, CDR3 DNA, V gene, clone size, J gene, D gene. D genes are given only for firm matches. The size entry is marked missing in some rows and otherwise reads once, few, many or a size class.

cdr3_aa: CASSLGGGAKNTQYF
cdr3_nt: TGTGCCAGCAGTTTAGGTGGGGGGGCTAAGAATACGCAGTATTTT
v_call: TRBV27
clone_size: NA
j_call: TRBJ2-3
d_call: NA

cdr3_aa: CSAIRGTEAFF
cdr3_nt: TGCAGTGCCATCAGGGGAACTGAAGCTTTCTTT
v_call: TRBV20-1
clone_size: NA
j_call: TRBJ1-1
d_call: NA

cdr3_aa: CASSTRTGMNTEAFF
cdr3_nt: TGTGCCAGCAGCACCCGGACAGGAATGAACACTGAAGCTTTCTTT
v_call: TRBV7-2
clone_size: NA
j_call: TRBJ1-1
d_call: TRBD1

cdr3_aa: CASSLMVDNGNTIYF
cdr3_nt: TGTGCCAGCAGCTTGATGGTGGACAACGGAAACACCATATATTTT
v_call: TRBV5-5
clone_size: NA
j_call: TRBJ1-3
d_call: NA

cdr3_aa: CASSDPGWPAFF
cdr3_nt: TGTGCCAGCAGTGATCCTGGTTGGCCAGCTTTCTTT
v_call: TRBV25-1
clone_size: once
j_call: TRBJ1-1
d_call: NA

cdr3_aa: CASSVRVYTEAFF
cdr3_nt: TGTGCCAGCAGTGTGAGGGTTTACACTGAAGCTTTCTTT
v_call: TRBV2
clone_size: NA
j_call: TRBJ1-1
d_call: NA

cdr3_aa: CASSQDGVTEAFF
cdr3_nt: TGCGCCAGCAGCCAAGATGGAGTCACTGAAGCTTTCTTT
v_call: TRBV4-1
clone_size: NA
j_call: TRBJ1-1
d_call: NA

cdr3_aa: CASSPTSGGAAGELFF
cdr3_nt: TGTGCCAGCAGCCCGACTAGCGGGGGGGCCGCCGGGGAGCTGTTTTTT
v_call: TRBV7-9
clone_size: once
j_call: TRBJ2-2
d_call: TRBD2

cdr3_aa: CASSLLTPDPDRGPDTQYF
cdr3_nt: TGTGCCAGCAGTTTATTGACCCCGGACCCGGACAGGGGCCCAGATACGCAGTATTTT
v_call: TRBV28
clone_size: NA
j_call: TRBJ2-3
d_call: TRBD1

cdr3_aa: CSGVGQTEAFF
cdr3_nt: TGCAGTGGTGTGGGGCAAACTGAAGCTTTCTTT
v_call: TRBV20-1
clone_size: few
j_call: TRBJ1-1
d_call: NA

cdr3_aa: CASSQDDRRYTF
cdr3_nt: TGTGCCAGCAGCCAGGACGACAGGCGCTACACCTTC
v_call: TRBV3-1/TRBV3-2
clone_size: NA
j_call: TRBJ1-2
d_call: NA

cdr3_aa: CASRGQGTPYGYTF
cdr3_nt: TGCGCCAGCAGGGGTCAGGGGACCCCCTATGGCTACACCTTC
v_call: TRBV10-2
clone_size: NA
j_call: TRBJ1-2
d_call: NA

cdr3_aa: CASSHRDSSYEQYF
cdr3_nt: TGTGCCAGCAGTCACCGGGACAGCTCCTACGAGCAGTACTTC
v_call: TRBV27
clone_size: NA
j_call: TRBJ2-7
d_call: TRBD1

cdr3_aa: CATKGRQRSYGYTF
cdr3_nt: TGTGCCACCAAGGGCCGACAGCGCTCCTATGGCTACACCTTC
v_call: TRBV24-1
clone_size: NA
j_call: TRBJ1-2
d_call: NA

cdr3_aa: CASSGGTTNEKLFF
cdr3_nt: TGTGCCAGCAGTGGGGGGACGACTAATGAAAAACTGTTTTTT
v_call: TRBV9
clone_size: NA
j_call: TRBJ1-4
d_call: NA

cdr3_aa: CASSLNTGRTEAFF
cdr3_nt: TGTGCCAGCAGCTTAAATACAGGGCGCACTGAAGCTTTCTTT
v_call: TRBV7-3
clone_size: few
j_call: TRBJ1-1
d_call: NA

cdr3_aa: CASSSSWGGGNQPQHF
cdr3_nt: TGTGCCAGCAGCTCGTCATGGGGAGGAGGCAATCAGCCCCAGCATTTT
v_call: TRBV5-5
clone_size: NA
j_call: TRBJ1-5
d_call: NA

cdr3_aa: CASSLWTSGGVFLYNEQFF
cdr3_nt: TGCGCCAGCAGCTTGTGGACTAGCGGGGGGGTTTTTCTGTACAATGAGCAGTTCTTC
v_call: TRBV5-1
clone_size: few
j_call: TRBJ2-1
d_call: TRBD2

cdr3_aa: CASSLTGNTEAFF
cdr3_nt: TGTGCCAGCAGTTTAACAGGGAACACTGAAGCTTTCTTT
v_call: TRBV28
clone_size: NA
j_call: TRBJ1-1
d_call: NA

cdr3_aa: CASSQGQGNTIYF
cdr3_nt: TGTGCCAGCAGTCAGGGGCAAGGAAACACCATATATTTT
v_call: TRBV9
clone_size: NA
j_call: TRBJ1-3
d_call: NA

cdr3_aa: CASSLGSDYRATYSPLHF
cdr3_nt: TGTGCCAGCAGCTTGGGGTCCGATTACAGGGCCACCTATTCACCCCTCCACTTT
v_call: TRBV5-4
clone_size: NA
j_call: TRBJ1-6
d_call: NA

cdr3_aa: CATRDRQSTDTQYF
cdr3_nt: TGTGCCACCAGGGACAGGCAGTCCACAGATACGCAGTATTTT
v_call: TRBV24-1
clone_size: NA
j_call: TRBJ2-3
d_call: TRBD1

cdr3_aa: CASSLTDRGYTGELFF
cdr3_nt: TGTGCCAGCAGCTTAACGGACAGGGGGTACACCGGGGAGCTGTTTTTT
v_call: TRBV7-3
clone_size: few
j_call: TRBJ2-2
d_call: TRBD1

cdr3_aa: CASSLDERTGELFF
cdr3_nt: TGTGCCAGCAGCTTGGATGAGCGGACCGGGGAGCTGTTTTTT
v_call: TRBV5-4
clone_size: NA
j_call: TRBJ2-2
d_call: NA